The following is a T cell receptor (beta chain) sequence with its context. What it binds is not known. This entry is derived from a study of shared clonotypes between healthy human individuals. Background on the study: The composition of the donors was a couple of women and a few men aged 18 to 49.

The CDR3 runs to 14 residues. Trimming pared 5 bases from V and 3 bases from J, leaving 14 bases between. The germline V gene encodes CDR1 MNHEY and CDR2 SMNVEV (reference sequence). Measured with immunoSEQ multiplex PCR; TCRdb has only the in-frame clones, and not every one. The sample records approximately 1,000,000 clones, approximately 78% being singletons. Those who donated, Caucasian adults without exception, all lived in Nashville, Tennessee. General study findings and limits: Estimated clonotype richness was generally higher in naive than memory subsets. It was the non-shared clonotypes that had lower generation probabilities than clonotypes shared by all four donors.

J is TRBJ2-7 and V is TRBV27; a weak D match, TRBD2 (6 bases). This receptor was identified in a man aged 18 to 30 in good health. Some clones in this sample may be carry-over from other donors' samples. The sample comprised memory CD4+ T cells from PBMCs. Subset meaning: CD45RA-negative fraction. For the CDR3, the DNA is TGTGCCAGCAGTGTACTCGGGAGTGTCTACGAGCAGTACTTC. It is translated as CASSVLGSVYEQYF.